Included here is one T cell receptor (beta chain) sequence, with context. As originally analysed: Amplification from reference gene primers served as the basis for estimated nucleated cell counts. Method: immunoSEQ multiplex PCR; TCRdb's copy keeps in-frame clones and lacks some. That table is the source of V, J and clone size, and D and trimming were worked out from the DNA. The sample includes 200,000 to 250,000 clones, approximately 85% of them seen just once. Germline V gives CDR1 SGHDT, CDR2 YYEEEE. V shed 4 bases and J shed 2 bases, with 12 bases lying between them. The CDR3 covers 15 residues. These data are taken from a study of blood T cell repertoires in COVID-19.

Sequencing was carried out using peripheral blood. The TCR originated in a woman in her 70s with COVID-19, enrolled during active disease. The rearrangement uses TRBV5-6 and TRBJ2-2; D unresolved. The CDR3 sequence is CASSPRKRNTGELFF. CDR3 bases: TGTGCCAGCAGCCCCCGAAAGCGCAACACCGGGGAGCTGTTTTTT. Supplemented by reference TRBV5-6 and TRBJ2-2, the full variable domain reads DAGVTQSPTHLIKTRGQQVTLRCSPKSGHDTVSWYQQALGQGPQFIFQYYEEEERQRGNFPDRFSGHQFPNYSSELNVNALLLGDSALYLCASSPRKRNTGELFFGEGSRLTVL.